One and the same sample provided the 26 T cell receptor beta chains below, sequenced in a study of blood T cell repertoires in COVID-19. Profiling relied on immunoSEQ multiplex PCR, and the TCRdb table lists in-frame clones only, not all of them. The sample yields about 310,000 clones, around 90% seen once. Material: PBMCs or T cells enriched from blood (not recorded which). The receptors originated from a woman younger than 35 with acute COVID-19.

The gene calls are TRBV29-1 and TRBJ2-7; TRBD1 might be the D (6 bases). Germline V gene sequence: CDR1 SQVTM, CDR2 ANQGSEA. CDR3 length equals 14 residues. Trimming removed 6 bases at V and 1 base at J, with 16 bases between. CDR3 sequence: CSVEPDSESYEQYF. CDR3 coding DNA: TGCAGCGTAGAGCCGGACAGTGAATCCTACGAGCAGTACTTC.

The chain is built from TRBV7-7 and TRBJ1-1; D unclear. Germline V gene data show CDR1 as SSHAT and CDR2 as FNYEAQ (reference sequence). This CDR3 is 13 amino acids long. For the CDR3, the DNA is TGTGCTCGACCGGGAGGAACGGGGACTGAAGCTTTCTTT. It codes for CARPGGTGTEAFF.

The chain recombines TRBV5-1 with TRBJ1-5, with TRBD1 identical over 10 bases. Germline assignment: CDR1 SGHRS and CDR2 YFSETQ. CDR3 length equals 15 residues. Losses at the gene ends were 2 bases for V and 8 bases for J; bases not matched to a gene: 7. The CDR3 here is CASSFRTGGEEPQHF. Here the CDR3 DNA reads TGCGCCAGCAGCTTCCGGACAGGGGGAGAAGAGCCCCAGCATTTT. The full variable domain, in which reference TRBV5-1 and TRBJ1-5 provide the parts outside the CDR3, is KAGVTQTPRYLIKTRGQQVTLSCSPISGHRSVSWYQQTPGQGLQFLFEYFSETQRNKGNFPGRFSGRQFSNSRSEMNVSTLELGDSALYLCASSFRTGGEEPQHFGDGTRLSIL.

This rearrangement joins TRBV20-1 to TRBJ2-1; possible D gene TRBD2, 5 bases. The germline V and J ends were trimmed by 5 bases and 11 bases, with 13 bases remaining between them. In germline, CDR1 is DFQATT, CDR2 SNEGSKA (reference sequence). This CDR3 is built from 11 residues. Here the CDR3 DNA reads TGCAGTGCTGACCCCATCGGGAAGCAGTTCTTC. As protein: CSADPIGKQFF.

The chain recombines TRBV11-2 with TRBJ1-6; D uncertain. The CDR3 is 14 residues long. The germline gives CDR1 SGHAT, CDR2 FQNNGV. The V end was cut by 5 bases, the J end by 7 bases, with 12 bases between. The CDR3 DNA sequence: TGTGCCAGCAGCACTGGGCCCTCAAATTCACCCCTCCACTTT. Amino acids: CASSTGPSNSPLHF.

The chain employs TRBV7-9 and TRBJ2-2, with 8 nucleotides matching TRBD2. The V gene end was trimmed by 5 bases and the J gene end by 2 bases; junction bases not matched to a gene: 7. The CDR3 contains 16 residues. CDR1 SEHNR and CDR2 FQNEAQ come from the germline V gene (reference sequence). In DNA, the CDR3 is TGTGCCAGCAGCCCCCGGGAGGGGGAAAACACCGGGGAGCTGTTTTTT. Its protein is CASSPREGENTGELFF.

V usage is TRBV27 and J usage is TRBJ1-5; 7 bases are a match to TRBD1. V lost 4 bases to trimming and J lost 4 bases; unmatched junction nucleotides: 7. Germline CDR1 and CDR2: MNHEY and SMNVEV (reference sequence). CDR3 length equals 15 residues. CDR3 region: CASSSSPGGNQPQHF. Here the CDR3 DNA reads TGTGCCAGCAGTTCCAGTCCAGGGGGGAATCAGCCCCAGCATTTT.

This chain links TRBV6-1 with TRBJ2-7; the D gene is possibly TRBD2 (7 bases). CDR3 length equals 16 residues. The germline gives CDR1 MNHNS, CDR2 SASEGT. V was clipped by 4 bases and J by 1 base, with 17 bases between them. The CDR3 DNA reads as TGTGCCAGCAGTGCCAGTACAGGGAGGGATTCCTACGAGCAGTACTTC. It encodes CASSASTGRDSYEQYF.

The chain carries TRBV5-8 and TRBJ1-5; a possible D gene is TRBD1 (6 bases). CDR1 and CDR2 from the germline V gene are SGHTS and YDEGEE. V lost 3 bases and J 5 bases, leaving 12 bases between the germline ends. The CDR3 contains 14 residues. The CDR3 sequence is CASSSISGDQPQHF. The CDR3 DNA is TGTGCCAGCAGCTCAATATCAGGGGATCAGCCCCAGCATTTT.

The CDR3: CASSKPGTGDGNTIYF. In nucleotides, the CDR3 is TGTGCCAGCAGTAAACCTGGGACAGGGGACGGAAACACCATATATTTT. The chain combines TRBV6-6 with TRBJ1-3; 10 nucleotides align to TRBD1. Unmatched junction bases numbered 8, after V lost 5 bases and J lost 4 bases. CDR3 size: 16 residues. Per the germline V gene, CDR1 is MNHNY and CDR2 is SVGAGI (reference sequence).

The chain couples TRBV5-4 to TRBJ2-5, with 11 positions matching TRBD2. The CDR3 extends over 17 amino acids. Trimming removed 4 bases from V and 4 bases from J; junction bases left unmatched: 12. The V gene's germline CDR1 is SGHNT and CDR2 YYREEE (reference sequence). CDR3 in DNA: TGTGCCAGCAGCACAGGGGGTGTAGCGGGAGGGTCAGAGACCCAGTACTTC. Protein: CASSTGGVAGGSETQYF.

The CDR3 nucleotides read TGTGCCAGCAGTCCATTAGGGGGACAGGGGACAACCGGGGAGCTGTTTTTT. This gives the protein CASSPLGGQGTTGELFF. The chain combines TRBV7-6 with TRBJ2-2, with 10 bases lining up with TRBD1. CDR1 and CDR2 (germline): SGHVS, FNYEAQ. V shed 6 bases and J 5 bases; nucleotides not matched to a gene: 12. CDR3 size: 17 residues.

This chain connects TRBV6-1 to TRBJ2-7; 11 bases match TRBD2. The V segment lost 0 bases and the J segment 7 bases; nucleotides outside the gene matches: 14. Germline loops: CDR1 MNHNS, CDR2 SASEGT. The CDR3 runs to 18 residues. The CDR3 reads CASSEAPYGLAGGGEQYF. In nucleotides, the CDR3 is TGTGCCAGCAGTGAAGCGCCGTACGGGCTAGCGGGAGGCGGGGAGCAGTACTTC.

The chain combines TRBV29-1 with TRBJ2-7, with D maybe TRBD2 (7 bases). V lost 3 bases to trimming and J lost 6 bases, with 15 bases between them. Germline assignment: CDR1 SQVTM and CDR2 ANQGSEA. The length of the CDR3 is 13 residues. The CDR3 DNA sequence: TGCAGCGTTGACGGAGGGGGGGGGACCGAGCAGTACTTC. This translates into CSVDGGGGTEQYF.

The chain carries TRBV7-6 and TRBJ2-7; 8 bases map to TRBD2. This CDR3 has 14 amino acids. After removal of 4 bases from V and 5 bases from J, the junction contained 7 bases not matched to a gene. The germline CDR1 and CDR2 sequences are SGHVS and FNYEAQ. The chain's CDR3 is CASSSSSGTDEQYF. The CDR3 DNA reads TGTGCCAGCAGCTCGAGTAGCGGGACCGACGAGCAGTACTTC.

This chain joins TRBV5-1 and TRBJ1-2; the D gene is possibly TRBD1 (6 bases). This CDR3 has 14 amino acids. V shed 0 bases and J shed 13 bases, with 19 bases lying between them. CDR1 is SGHRS and CDR2 is YFSETQ in the germline V gene. The CDR3, as DNA: TGCGCCAGCAGCTTGGTTGGACAGTTCCCCTTCGGCACCTTC. Protein: CASSLVGQFPFGTF.

This chain uses TRBV29-1 with TRBJ1-2; 8 positions agree with TRBD1. V trimming: 6 bases; J trimming: 6 bases; junction bases outside the gene matches: 6. This CDR3 contains 12 residues. Germline V CDR1 and CDR2: SQVTM, ANQGSEA. The CDR3 DNA reads TGCAGCGTGAGGACAGGGAGGGATGGCTACACCTTC. It codes for CSVRTGRDGYTF.

This sequence joins TRBV18 and TRBJ2-7; 9 bases are shared with TRBD2. CDR3 length: 15 amino acids. Losses at the gene ends were 6 bases for V and 5 bases for J; bases not matched to a gene: 11. CDR1 is KGHSH, CDR2 LQKENI, per germline. The CDR3: CASSPRVAGVNEQYF. The CDR3 bases are TGTGCCAGCTCCCCTAGGGTAGCGGGAGTAAACGAGCAGTACTTC.

The V call is TRBV19, the J call TRBJ1-4, with D possibly being TRBD1 (5 bases). CDR1 and CDR2 from the germline V gene are LNHDA and SQIVND (reference sequence). CDR3 length: 16 amino acids. The germline V and J ends were trimmed by 1 base and 5 bases, with 14 bases remaining between them. The CDR3 spells CASSIVTTARNEKLFF. The CDR3 coding sequence is TGTGCCAGTAGTATAGTAACGACAGCCCGGAATGAAAAACTGTTTTTT.

This clone appeared once. The chain links TRBV9 to TRBJ2-2; D unclear. The CDR3 has 14 amino acids. V lost 0 bases to trimming and J lost 3 bases, with 6 bases between them. Per the germline V gene, CDR1 is SGDLS and CDR2 is YYNGEE. CDR3 coding DNA: TGTGCCAGCAGCGTAGTCTCCTACACCGGGGAGCTGTTTTTT. Protein: CASSVVSYTGELFF.

V gene TRBV7-9 combines with J gene TRBJ2-3; no reliable D call. The CDR3 is 17 residues long. CDR1 is SEHNR, CDR2 FQNEAQ, per germline (reference sequence). Trimming left V 1 base short and J 1 base short, with 15 bases between. The CDR3 here is CASSLGLGVRGTDTQYF. CDR3 sequence (DNA): TGTGCCAGCAGCTTAGGATTAGGAGTTCGGGGCACAGATACGCAGTATTTT.

The V and J genes are TRBV9 and TRBJ1-4, with D hard to call. The length of the CDR3 is 14 residues. Germline CDR1 is SGDLS and CDR2 is YYNGEE. V was trimmed by 3 bases and J by 1 base, leaving 7 bases between them. CDR3 loop: CASSGGGTNEKLFF. The CDR3 DNA sequence: TGTGCCAGCAGCGGCGGCGGAACTAATGAAAAACTGTTTTTT.

On this clone itself: An end of the junction differs from the germline gene, which may be a read error. This rearrangement joins TRBV5-1 to TRBJ2-3; 8 bases are a match to TRBD1. CDR1 is SGHRS and CDR2 is YFSETQ in the germline V gene. The CDR3 has 17 amino acids. In DNA, the CDR3 is TGCGCCAGCACCTTGGGGGCCCGGACAGGGAACACAGATACGCAGTATTTT. Translation: CASTLGARTGNTDTQYF.

This rearrangement joins TRBV2 to TRBJ2-7; 13 nucleotides line up with TRBD2. Germline assignment: CDR1 SNHLY and CDR2 FYNNEI. CDR3 length equals 14 residues. Losses at the gene ends were 9 bases for V and 2 bases for J; bases not matched to a gene: 4. CDR3 bases: TGTGCCAGTCGTACTAGCGGGAGGGCCTACGAGCAGTACTTC. Translation gives CASRTSGRAYEQYF.

V gene TRBV9 combines with J gene TRBJ2-1; D is perhaps TRBD2 (6 bases). This CDR3 is 17 amino acids long. CDR1 and CDR2 (germline): SGDLS, YYNGEE. Trimming removed 0 bases from V and 4 bases from J, with 17 bases in between. DNA for the CDR3: TGTGCCAGCAGCGTAGCTTGGGGCAGCGGGTCTTACAATGAGCAGTTCTTC. It encodes CASSVAWGSGSYNEQFF.

The CDR3: CASSEDYSNQPQHF. The CDR3 nucleotides read TGTGCCAGCAGTGAAGACTATAGCAATCAGCCCCAGCATTTT. The V call is TRBV2, the J call TRBJ1-5; D is ambiguous. Germline CDR1 SNHLY, CDR2 FYNNEI. Trimming removed 1 base from V and 0 bases from J, with 4 bases in between. CDR3 length: 14 residues.